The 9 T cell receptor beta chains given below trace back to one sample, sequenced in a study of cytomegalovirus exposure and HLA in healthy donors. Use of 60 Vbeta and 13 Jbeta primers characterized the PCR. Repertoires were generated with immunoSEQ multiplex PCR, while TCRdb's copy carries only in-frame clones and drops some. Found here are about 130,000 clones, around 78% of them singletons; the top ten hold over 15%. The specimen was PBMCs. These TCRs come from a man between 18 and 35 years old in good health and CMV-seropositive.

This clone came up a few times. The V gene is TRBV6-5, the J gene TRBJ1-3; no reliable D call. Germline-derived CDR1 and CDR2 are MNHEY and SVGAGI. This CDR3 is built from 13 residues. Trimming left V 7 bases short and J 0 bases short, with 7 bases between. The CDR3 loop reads CASIGISGNTIYF. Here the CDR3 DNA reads TGTGCCAGCATCGGGATCTCTGGAAACACCATATATTTT.

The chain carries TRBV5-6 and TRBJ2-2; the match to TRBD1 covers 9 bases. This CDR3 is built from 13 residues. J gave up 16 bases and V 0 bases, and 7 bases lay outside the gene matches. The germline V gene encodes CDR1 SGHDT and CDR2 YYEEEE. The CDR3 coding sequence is TGTGCCAGCAGCTTGGGCGTAGGGACAGGGTGGTTTTTT. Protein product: CASSLGVGTGWFF.

The DNA for the CDR3 is TGCGCCAGCAGCCAAGTATTGGGCATGAACACTGAAGCTTTCTTT. Encoded protein: CASSQVLGMNTEAFF. This rearrangement joins TRBV4-1 to TRBJ1-1; D not certain. Trimming stripped 1 base from V and 0 bases from J, with 9 bases between. The length of the CDR3 is 15 residues. CDR1 MGHRA and CDR2 YSYEKL come from the germline V gene.

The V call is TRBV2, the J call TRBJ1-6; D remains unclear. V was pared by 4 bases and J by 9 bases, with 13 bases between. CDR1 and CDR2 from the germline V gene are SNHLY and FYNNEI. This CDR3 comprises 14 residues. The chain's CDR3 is CASSVLREASPLHF. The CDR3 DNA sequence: TGTGCCAGCAGTGTGCTACGGGAGGCTTCACCCCTCCACTTT. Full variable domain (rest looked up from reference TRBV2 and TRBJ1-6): EPEVTQTPSHQVTQMGQEVILRCVPISNHLYFYWYRQILGQKVEFLVSFYNNEISEKSEIFDDQFSVERPDGSNFTLKIRSTKLEDSAMYFCASSVLREASPLHFGNGTRLTVT.

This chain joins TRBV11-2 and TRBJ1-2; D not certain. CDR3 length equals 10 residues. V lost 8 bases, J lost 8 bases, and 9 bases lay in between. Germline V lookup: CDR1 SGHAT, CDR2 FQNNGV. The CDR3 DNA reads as TGTGCCAGCGCCCACGGGGGCTACACCTTC. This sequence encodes CASAHGGYTF.

CDR3 loop: CASTRQGEGYGYTF. The CDR3 DNA reads as TGTGCCAGCACCAGACAGGGGGAAGGCTATGGCTACACCTTC. This rearrangement joins TRBV2 to TRBJ1-2, with 9 bases matching TRBD1. The CDR3 is 14 residues long. CDR1 SNHLY and CDR2 FYNNEI come from the germline V gene. V trimming: 7 bases; J trimming: 4 bases; junction bases outside the gene matches: 7. Full variable domain (missing parts from reference TRBV2 and TRBJ1-2): EPEVTQTPSHQVTQMGQEVILRCVPISNHLYFYWYRQILGQKVEFLVSFYNNEISEKSEIFDDQFSVERPDGSNFTLKIRSTKLEDSAMYFCASTRQGEGYGYTFGSGTRLTVV.

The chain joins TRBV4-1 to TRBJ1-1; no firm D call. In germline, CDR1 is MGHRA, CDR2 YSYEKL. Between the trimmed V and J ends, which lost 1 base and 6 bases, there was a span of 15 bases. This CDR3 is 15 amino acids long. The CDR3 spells CASSQANVERAEAFF. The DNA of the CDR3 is TGCGCCAGCAGCCAAGCTAATGTCGAGCGGGCTGAAGCTTTCTTT.

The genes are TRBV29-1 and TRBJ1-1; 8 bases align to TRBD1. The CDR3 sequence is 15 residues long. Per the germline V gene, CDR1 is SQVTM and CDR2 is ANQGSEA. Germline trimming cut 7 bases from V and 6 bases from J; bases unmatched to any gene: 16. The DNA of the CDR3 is TGCAGCGACTACGGACAGGGCGGCGGTGTGGCTGAAGCTTTCTTT. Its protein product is CSDYGQGGGVAEAFF.

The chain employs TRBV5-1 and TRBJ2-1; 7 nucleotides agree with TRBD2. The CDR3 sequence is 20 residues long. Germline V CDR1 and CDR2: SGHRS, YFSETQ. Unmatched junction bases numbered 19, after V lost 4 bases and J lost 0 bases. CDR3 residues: CASSPPRSGVFPFSYNEQFF. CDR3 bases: TGCGCCAGCAGCCCGCCGAGGAGCGGGGTTTTCCCCTTCTCCTACAATGAGCAGTTCTTC. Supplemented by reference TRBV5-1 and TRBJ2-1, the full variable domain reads KAGVTQTPRYLIKTRGQQVTLSCSPISGHRSVSWYQQTPGQGLQFLFEYFSETQRNKGNFPGRFSGRQFSNSRSEMNVSTLELGDSALYLCASSPPRSGVFPFSYNEQFFGPGTRLTVL.